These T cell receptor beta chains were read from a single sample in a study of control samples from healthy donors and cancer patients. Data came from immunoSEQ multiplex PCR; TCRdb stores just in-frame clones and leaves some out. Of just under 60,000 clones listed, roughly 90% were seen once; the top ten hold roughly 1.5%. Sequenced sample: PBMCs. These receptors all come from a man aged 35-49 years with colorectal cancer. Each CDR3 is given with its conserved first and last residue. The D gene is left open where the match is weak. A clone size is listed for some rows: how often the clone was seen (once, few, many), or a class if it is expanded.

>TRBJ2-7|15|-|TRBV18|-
TGTGCCAGCTCAGGTACAGGACTCGGAGGCTACGAGCAGTACTTC
CASSGTGLGGYEQYF
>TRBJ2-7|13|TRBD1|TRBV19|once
TGTGCCAGTAGTCCGGACAGGGGGTACGAGCAGTACTTC
CASSPDRGYEQYF
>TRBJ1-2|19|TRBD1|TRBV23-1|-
TGCGCCAGCAGTCCCTTTTCACCGGGACAGGGCACCGAGAACTATGGCTACACCTTC
CASSPFSPGQGTENYGYTF
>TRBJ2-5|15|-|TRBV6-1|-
TGTGCCAGCAGTGAAGCGAGGCGGAAAGAGGAGACCCAGTACTTC
CASSEARRKEETQYF
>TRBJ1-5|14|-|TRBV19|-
TGTGCCAGTAGTATGTACGGTAGCAATCAGCCCCAGCATTTT
CASSMYGSNQPQHF
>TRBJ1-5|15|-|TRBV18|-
TGTGCCAGCTCGTCACAGGGCGATAGCAATCAGCCCCAGCATTTT
CASSSQGDSNQPQHF
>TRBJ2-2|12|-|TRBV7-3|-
TGTGCCAGCAGCTTGGGCACCGGGGAGCTGTTTTTT
CASSLGTGELFF
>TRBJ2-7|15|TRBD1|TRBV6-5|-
TGTGCCAGCAGTTACCCGGGACAGGGAGACTACGAGCAGTACTTC
CASSYPGQGDYEQYF
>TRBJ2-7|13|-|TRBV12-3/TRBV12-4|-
TGTGCCAGCAGTTTTCAGGGGTTCGGGGAGCAGTACTTC
CASSFQGFGEQYF
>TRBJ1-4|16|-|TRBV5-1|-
TGCGCCAGCACTACCTCACCGGGCAGCCTTAATGAAAAACTGTTTTTT
CASTTSPGSLNEKLFF
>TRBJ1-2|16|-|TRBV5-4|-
TGTGCCAGCAGCTTTCTCACACCTGCCTGGGACTATGGCTACACCTTC
CASSFLTPAWDYGYTF
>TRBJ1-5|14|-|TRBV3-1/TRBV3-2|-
TGTGCCAGCAGCCAGGCTTCGCGTAACCAGCCCCAGCATTTT
CASSQASRNQPQHF
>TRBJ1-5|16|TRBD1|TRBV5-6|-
TGTGCCAGCAGCCCGGACAGGGGACGGGGCAATCAGCCCCAGCATTTT
CASSPDRGRGNQPQHF
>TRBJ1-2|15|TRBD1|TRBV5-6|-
TGTGCCAGCAGCTTCCGGGACAGGGTCAACTATGGCTACACCTTC
CASSFRDRVNYGYTF
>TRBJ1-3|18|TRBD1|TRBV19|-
TGTGCCAGTAGTATCTTTCCAGGGACAGGTTTCTCTGGAAACACCATATATTTT
CASSIFPGTGFSGNTIYF
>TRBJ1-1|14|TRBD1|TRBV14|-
TGTGCCAGCAGCGGACAGGGAGGGGGCACTGAAGCTTTCTTT
CASSGQGGGTEAFF
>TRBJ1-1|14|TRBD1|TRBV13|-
TGTGCCAGCAGCTTCCCGACAGGGGGGACTGAAGCTTTCTTT
CASSFPTGGTEAFF
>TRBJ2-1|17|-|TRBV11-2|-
TGTGCCAGCAGCTTAGTGATGGGACTCAGCTCCTACAATGAGCAGTTCTTC
CASSLVMGLSSYNEQFF
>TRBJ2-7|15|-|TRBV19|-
TGTGCCAGTACTCCAGGCCGTCTCCCATCCTACGAGCAGTACTTC
CASTPGRLPSYEQYF
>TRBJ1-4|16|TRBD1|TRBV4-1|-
TGCGCCAGCAGCCAAGAGTTAGGGCAGGGGGGTGAAAAACTGTTTTTT
CASSQELGQGGEKLFF
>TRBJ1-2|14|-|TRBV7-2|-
TGTGCCAGCAGCTTAAGGCCCATCGGTAATGGCTACACCTTC
CASSLRPIGNGYTF
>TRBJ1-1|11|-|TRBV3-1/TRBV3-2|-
TGTGCCAGCAGCCGCCAGGGTGAAGCTTTCTTT
CASSRQGEAFF
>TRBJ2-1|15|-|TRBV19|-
TGTGCCAGTAGTGACCGGGACGCTCACTACAATGAGCAGTTCTTC
CASSDRDAHYNEQFF
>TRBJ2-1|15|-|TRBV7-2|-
TGTGCCAGCAGCTTAAGGCAGAACCCCAACAATGAGCAGTTCTTC
CASSLRQNPNNEQFF
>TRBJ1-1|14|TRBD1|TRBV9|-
TGTGCCAGCAGCAATCGACAGGGCAACACTGAAGCTTTCTTT
CASSNRQGNTEAFF
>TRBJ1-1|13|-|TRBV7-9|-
TGTGCCAGCAGCCGGGGGGGTCACACTGAAGCTTTCTTT
CASSRGGHTEAFF
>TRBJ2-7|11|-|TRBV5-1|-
TGCGCCAGCAGAGGCTCCTACGAGCAGTACTTC
CASRGSYEQYF
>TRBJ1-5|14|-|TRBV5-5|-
TGTGCCAGCAGCTTGGTAGCGTTCAATCAGCCCCAGCATTTT
CASSLVAFNQPQHF
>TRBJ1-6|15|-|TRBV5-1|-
TGCGCCAGCAGCTCCAGAGGACAAGGCGATTCACCCCTCCACTTT
CASSSRGQGDSPLHF
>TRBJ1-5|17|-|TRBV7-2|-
TGTGCCAGCAGCTCGGGACACGACTTTTATAGCAATCAGCCCCAGCATTTT
CASSSGHDFYSNQPQHF
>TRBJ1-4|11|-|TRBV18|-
TGTGCCAGCTCACCGGGGGAAAAACTGTTTTTT
CASSPGEKLFF
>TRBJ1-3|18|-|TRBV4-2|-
TGTGCCAGCAGCCAAGAAGCGCAGGGAATGAATTATGGAAACACCATATATTTT
CASSQEAQGMNYGNTIYF
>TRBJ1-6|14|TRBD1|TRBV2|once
TGTGCCAGCAAGGAGACAGGGGCCAATTCACCCCTCCACTTT
CASKETGANSPLHF
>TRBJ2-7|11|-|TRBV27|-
TGTGCCAGCCGGAGCTCCTACGAGCAGTACTTC
CASRSSYEQYF
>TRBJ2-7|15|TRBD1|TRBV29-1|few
TGCAGCGTGAAAATGCCGGGACAGGGGGCCGGCGAGCAGTACTTC
CSVKMPGQGAGEQYF
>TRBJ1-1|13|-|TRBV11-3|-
TGTGCCAGCAGCTCCTTCGGGGTGAGAGAAGCTTTCTTT
CASSSFGVREAFF
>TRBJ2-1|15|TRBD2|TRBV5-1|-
TGCGCCAGCAGCTTGGAACTAGCGGGGGTCCGTGAGCAGTTCTTC
CASSLELAGVREQFF
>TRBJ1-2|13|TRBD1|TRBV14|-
TGTGCCAGCAGCCGGGACAGAATCTATGGCTACACCTTC
CASSRDRIYGYTF
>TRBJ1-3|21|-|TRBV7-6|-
TGTGCCAGCAGCTTAAAGGGCCTCACCCCTGGGGCCCCGATCTCTGGAAACACCATATATTTT
CASSLKGLTPGAPISGNTIYF
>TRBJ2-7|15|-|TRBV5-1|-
TGCGCCAGCAGCTTGGTGGACGGCAACTCCTACGAGCAGTACTTC
CASSLVDGNSYEQYF
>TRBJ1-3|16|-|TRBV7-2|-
TGTGCCAGCAGCTTAAGAGGGGCTGGGTCCGGAAACACCATATATTTT
CASSLRGAGSGNTIYF
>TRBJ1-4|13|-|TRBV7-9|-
TGTGCCAGCAGCTTATTAACTAATGAAAAACTGTTTTTT
CASSLLTNEKLFF
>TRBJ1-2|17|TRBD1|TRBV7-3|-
TGTGCCAGCAGCTCAAGTGGGACAGGGAGGAGAGCTGATGGCTACACCTTC
CASSSSGTGRRADGYTF
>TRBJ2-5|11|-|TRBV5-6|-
TGTGCCAGCAGTTACCAAGAGACCCAGTACTTC
CASSYQETQYF
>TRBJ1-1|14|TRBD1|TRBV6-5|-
TGTGCCAGCAGCTTTAGGGGGCGAAAAACTGAAGCTTTCTTT
CASSFRGRKTEAFF
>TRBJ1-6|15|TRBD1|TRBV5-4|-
TGTGCCAGCAGCTACACGACAGGGACCCGGTCACCCCTCCACTTT
CASSYTTGTRSPLHF
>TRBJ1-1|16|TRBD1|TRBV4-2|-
TGTGCCAGCAGCCAAGAGTTCGGGACAGGGGGCAATGAAGCTTTCTTT
CASSQEFGTGGNEAFF
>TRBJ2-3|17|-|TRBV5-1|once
TGCGCCAGCAGCTTTGGTCAGAGCGGCAGAGGCACAGATACGCAGTATTTT
CASSFGQSGRGTDTQYF
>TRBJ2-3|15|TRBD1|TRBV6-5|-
TGTGCCAGCAGCCCCGGACAGGGGGCTTCTTATACGCAGTATTTT
CASSPGQGASYTQYF
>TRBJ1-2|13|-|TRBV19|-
TGTGCCAGTAGTATAGGGACAGTGTACGGCTACACCTTC
CASSIGTVYGYTF
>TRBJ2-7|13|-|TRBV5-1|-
TGCGCCAGCAAGGCGGAGAGCTCCTACGAGCAGTACTTC
CASKAESSYEQYF
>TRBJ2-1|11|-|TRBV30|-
TGTGCCTGGAGCCCCTCCAATGAGCAGTTCTTC
CAWSPSNEQFF
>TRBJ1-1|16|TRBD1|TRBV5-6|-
TGTGCCAGCATCAGCTTGTCCCAGGGGGTCCACACTGAAGCTTTCTTT
CASISLSQGVHTEAFF
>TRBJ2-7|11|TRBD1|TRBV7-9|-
TGTGCCAGCAGCCTGACAGGGCTACCGTACTTC
CASSLTGLPYF
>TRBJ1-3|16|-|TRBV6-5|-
TGTGCCAGCAGTTACTCTGGGGGCGTGGGTGGAAACACCATATATTTT
CASSYSGGVGGNTIYF
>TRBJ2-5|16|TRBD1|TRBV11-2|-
TGTGCCAGCAGCATCCAGATGGGGACAGCCCAAGAGACCCAGTACTTC
CASSIQMGTAQETQYF
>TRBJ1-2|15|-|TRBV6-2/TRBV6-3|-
TGTGCCAGCAGTTACTCGTGGCTGGGGGACTATGGCTACACCTTC
CASSYSWLGDYGYTF
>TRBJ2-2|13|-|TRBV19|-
TGTGCCACCCTCTCTCTGGAGGCCGGGGAGCTGTTTTTT
CATLSLEAGELFF
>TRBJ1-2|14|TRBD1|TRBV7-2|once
TGTGCCAGCAGCTTAGGGTGGCAGGGGGAGGGCTACACCTTC
CASSLGWQGEGYTF